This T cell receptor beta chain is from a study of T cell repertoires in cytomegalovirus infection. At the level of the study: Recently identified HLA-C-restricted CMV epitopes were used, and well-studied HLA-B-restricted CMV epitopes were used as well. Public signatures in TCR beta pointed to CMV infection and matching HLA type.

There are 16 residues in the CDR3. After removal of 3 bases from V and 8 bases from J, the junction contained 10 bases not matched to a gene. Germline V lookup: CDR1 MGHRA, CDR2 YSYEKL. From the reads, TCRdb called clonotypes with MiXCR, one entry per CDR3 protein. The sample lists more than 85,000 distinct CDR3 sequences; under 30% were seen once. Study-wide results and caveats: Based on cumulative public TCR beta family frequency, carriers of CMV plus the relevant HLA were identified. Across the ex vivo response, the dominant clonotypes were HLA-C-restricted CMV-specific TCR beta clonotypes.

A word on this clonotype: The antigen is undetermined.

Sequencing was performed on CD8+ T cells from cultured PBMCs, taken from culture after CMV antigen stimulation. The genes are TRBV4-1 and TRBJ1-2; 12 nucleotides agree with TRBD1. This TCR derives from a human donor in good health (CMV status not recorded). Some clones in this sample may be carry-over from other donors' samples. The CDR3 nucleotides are TGCGCCAGCAGCCAGTCCCCGGGACAGGGGGCAGGAGGCTACACCTTC. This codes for CASSQSPGQGAGGYTF.